This is a list of T cell receptor beta chains from one sample in a study of radiation and T cells in renal cell carcinoma. The table came from immunoSEQ multiplex PCR; TCRdb's copy has only in-frame clones and leaves some out. This table has around 100,000 clones, around 80% appearing once. Sequenced material: blood, taken from a patient whose treatment included radiotherapy and nephrectomy. Receptors originate from a man aged 60-69 years with renal cell carcinoma. CDR3s include the opening cysteine and the closing phenylalanine or tryptophan. Each record gives: clone size, D gene, V gene, J gene, CDR3 DNA, CDR3 protein. A D gene is named only where the DNA matches it firmly. Size is omitted from some rows. Given values are once, few, many or a class for expanded clones.

.	.	TRBV19	TRBJ2-7	TGTGCCAGTAGCCCCCGGGACACCCGGAATTCCGAGCAGTACTTC	CASSPRDTRNSEQYF
once	.	TRBV4-2	TRBJ2-5	TGTGCCAGCAGCCAAGGATTCAGCCAAGAGACCCAGTACTTC	CASSQGFSQETQYF
few	TRBD2	TRBV29-1	TRBJ2-1	TGCAGCGTCGCCGGGACTAGCGGAGAGTTCTTC	CSVAGTSGEFF
.	TRBD2	TRBV27	TRBJ2-2	TGTGCCAGCAGTTTGAGCGGGAGGGCCGACACCGGGGAGCTGTTTTTT	CASSLSGRADTGELFF
.	TRBD1	TRBV29-1	TRBJ2-7	TGCAGCGTTGGGACAGGGGCACGGGACGAGCAGTACTTC	CSVGTGARDEQYF
.	.	TRBV11-2	TRBJ1-2	TGTGCCAGCAGCTCCAGGGGAGGGTGGAGCAAGTTCTACACCTTC	CASSSRGGWSKFYTF
.	TRBD1	TRBV2	TRBJ2-3	TGTGCCAGCTCTCGTCGGGACAGGGGATCAGATACGCAGTATTTT	CASSRRDRGSDTQYF
.	TRBD1	TRBV4-2	TRBJ1-1	TGTGCCAGCAGCCAAGGGACAGGGGGCGGGGGCACTGAAGCTTTCTTT	CASSQGTGGGGTEAFF
.	TRBD1	TRBV13	TRBJ1-2	TGTGCCAGCAGCCCCCCGGTCGGGACAGGGAATGTCTATGGCTACACCTTC	CASSPPVGTGNVYGYTF
.	TRBD1	TRBV5-1	TRBJ2-2	TGCGCCAGCAGCTTGGGGACAGGGACCGGGGAGCTGTTTTTT	CASSLGTGTGELFF
.	.	TRBV5-4	TRBJ2-2	TGTGCCAGCAGCTTGGCAACAGCCAACACCGGGGAGCTGTTTTTT	CASSLATANTGELFF
.	.	TRBV6-5	TRBJ2-3	TGTGCCAGCAGTTCTCCCTACGGGGGAACAACAGATACGCAGTATTTT	CASSSPYGGTTDTQYF
.	TRBD2	TRBV5-1	TRBJ2-5	TGCGCCACCAGCAGTGGGGCGGGAGTGGGGGAGACCCAGTACTTC	CATSSGAGVGETQYF
.	TRBD2	TRBV11-2	TRBJ2-5	TGTGCCAGCAGCTCCGGGTTTGGCGGGGGACAAGAGACCCAGTACTTC	CASSSGFGGGQETQYF
.	.	TRBV25-1	TRBJ2-7	TGTGCCAGCAGTGAATCCTTCCCTCCCTACGAGCAGTACTTC	CASSESFPPYEQYF
once	.	TRBV10-3	TRBJ2-2	TGTGCCATCAGTGAAGAGTCCCCCTGGGACACCGGGGAGCTGTTTTTT	CAISEESPWDTGELFF
.	TRBD2	TRBV19	TRBJ2-7	TGTGCCAGTAGGGGCGGGAGTTCATACGAGCAGTACTTC	CASRGGSSYEQYF
.	TRBD2	TRBV18	TRBJ2-1	TGTGCCAGCTCACCACGGGGGAGGGCCTGGAGGAATGAGCAGTTCTTC	CASSPRGRAWRNEQFF
.	.	TRBV19	TRBJ2-7	TGTGCCAGTAGTATACAGCGGCGGGGAAGCTCCTACGAGCAGTACTTC	CASSIQRRGSSYEQYF
.	TRBD1	TRBV7-6	TRBJ2-7	TGTGCCAGCAGCTCGGGACAGGGGGGCTCATACGAGCAGTACTTC	CASSSGQGGSYEQYF
.	.	TRBV18	TRBJ2-7	TGTGCCAGCTCACCAGTGGACATTAACGGCGAGCAGTACTTC	CASSPVDINGEQYF
.	.	TRBV5-4	TRBJ2-1	TGTGCCAGCAGCTTAACAGGGTTTGGCAATGAGCAGTTCTTC	CASSLTGFGNEQFF
.	TRBD2	TRBV27	TRBJ2-7	TGTGCCAGCAGTTTACGCCCAGCGGGACTCTACGAGCAGTACTTC	CASSLRPAGLYEQYF
.	TRBD1	TRBV27	TRBJ1-5	TGTGCCAGCCGCCGGACAGGGATAAGTCAGCCCCAGCATTTT	CASRRTGISQPQHF
once	.	TRBV5-1	TRBJ1-4	TGCGCCAGCAGCTTGATTCAGAATGAAAAACTGTTTTTT	CASSLIQNEKLFF
.	TRBD1	TRBV28	TRBJ1-5	TGTGCCAGCATGAAAACAGGGGGCTACACCGGTAGTCAGCCCCAGCATTTT	CASMKTGGYTGSQPQHF
.	TRBD2	TRBV7-8	TRBJ2-1	TGTGCCAGCAGCTTAAAAAGCGGGAGTGGGCAGTTCTTC	CASSLKSGSGQFF
.	.	TRBV7-2	TRBJ1-2	TGTGCCAGCAGCGAGGACACGAACTATGGCTACACCTTC	CASSEDTNYGYTF
.	TRBD1	TRBV4-2	TRBJ2-5	TGTGCCAGCAGCCGGAACAGGGGCCAAGAGACCCAGTACTTC	CASSRNRGQETQYF
.	.	TRBV28	TRBJ2-7	TGTGCCAGCAGGGTTATACACGGCTCCTACGAGCAGTACTTC	CASRVIHGSYEQYF
.	.	TRBV4-2	TRBJ1-5	TGTGCCAGCAGCCAAGATCTTAGCAATCAGCCCCAGCATTTT	CASSQDLSNQPQHF
.	.	TRBV5-1	TRBJ2-3	TGCGCCAGCAGCTTGAGGGCGGGGTCTAGCACAGATACGCAGTATTTT	CASSLRAGSSTDTQYF
.	.	TRBV4-1	TRBJ1-1	TGCGCCAGCAGCCAGGTGCCAGCCGCATCCAACACTGGTCTAAGGGCTTTCTTT	CASSQVPAASNTGLRAFF
.	TRBD2	TRBV2	TRBJ2-2	TGTGCCAGCAGTCTAGCGGGAGGCACCGGGGAGCTGTTTTTT	CASSLAGGTGELFF
once	.	TRBV28	TRBJ1-1	TGTGCCAGCAGTTCTACAGGGAGTTGGAACACTGAAGCTTTCTTT	CASSSTGSWNTEAFF
.	TRBD2	TRBV4-2	TRBJ2-7	TGTGCCAGCAGCCAAGATCTAGCGGATTTCTCCTACGAGCAGTACTTC	CASSQDLADFSYEQYF
.	.	TRBV7-8	TRBJ1-1	TGTGCCAGCAGCCCCGCGACTGAAGCTTTCTTT	CASSPATEAFF
.	.	TRBV29-1	TRBJ2-1	TGCAGCGTTGAATACTTCACTAGGCGCAATGAGCAGTTCTTC	CSVEYFTRRNEQFF
.	.	TRBV11-1	TRBJ2-1	TGTGCCAGCAGCTTAGGCGGGCACCTCTCCTACAATGAGCAGTTCTTC	CASSLGGHLSYNEQFF
.	TRBD1	TRBV2	TRBJ1-1	TGTGCCAGCAACCTAGGACAGGGGTTCACTGAAGCTTTCTTT	CASNLGQGFTEAFF
.	.	TRBV7-2	TRBJ2-6	TGTGCCAGCAGCTTAGGGGGTTTTCGGGCCAACGTCCTGACTTTC	CASSLGGFRANVLTF
.	TRBD2	TRBV23-1	TRBJ2-7	TGCGCCAGCGGAAAGGGACTAGCGGGAGTAGGGATGGTATACGAGCAGTACTTC	CASGKGLAGVGMVYEQYF
.	TRBD2	TRBV7-2	TRBJ2-7	TGTGCCAGCAGCTCTAGGGATCTAGCGGGAGGGGCCTTC	CASSSRDLAGGAF
many	.	TRBV25-1	TRBJ2-4	TGTGCCAGCAGTGAATTCTCAAAAAACATTCAGTACTTC	CASSEFSKNIQYF
.	TRBD1	TRBV5-1	TRBJ2-7	TGCGCCAGCAGCCCAGTCCGGGACAGAGGTTACGAGCAGTACTTC	CASSPVRDRGYEQYF
once	.	TRBV7-6	TRBJ2-7	TGTGCCAGCAGCTTAGGGACGCCTGGGGGAGACGAGCAGTACTTC	CASSLGTPGGDEQYF
.	.	TRBV27	TRBJ2-1	TGTGCCAGCAGTTTACTGGGGGTCCTTCCTTCCGGTCCGGGGGATGAGCAGTTCTTC	CASSLLGVLPSGPGDEQFF
few	TRBD1	TRBV11-2	TRBJ1-5	TGTGCCAGCAGCCCTACAGGGGTGGGCCAGCCCCAGCATTTT	CASSPTGVGQPQHF
.	.	TRBV6-1	TRBJ1-3	TGTGCCAGCAGTGGGACCCTGGTGGGGAACACCATATATTTT	CASSGTLVGNTIYF
.	.	TRBV5-1	TRBJ1-1	TGCGCCAGCAGCGCCGGCCGTACAGGGCGCACTGAAGCTTTCTTT	CASSAGRTGRTEAFF
.	TRBD1	TRBV29-1	TRBJ1-3	TGCAGCGTTGACGGAACAGGGGCAGGAAACACCATATATTTT	CSVDGTGAGNTIYF